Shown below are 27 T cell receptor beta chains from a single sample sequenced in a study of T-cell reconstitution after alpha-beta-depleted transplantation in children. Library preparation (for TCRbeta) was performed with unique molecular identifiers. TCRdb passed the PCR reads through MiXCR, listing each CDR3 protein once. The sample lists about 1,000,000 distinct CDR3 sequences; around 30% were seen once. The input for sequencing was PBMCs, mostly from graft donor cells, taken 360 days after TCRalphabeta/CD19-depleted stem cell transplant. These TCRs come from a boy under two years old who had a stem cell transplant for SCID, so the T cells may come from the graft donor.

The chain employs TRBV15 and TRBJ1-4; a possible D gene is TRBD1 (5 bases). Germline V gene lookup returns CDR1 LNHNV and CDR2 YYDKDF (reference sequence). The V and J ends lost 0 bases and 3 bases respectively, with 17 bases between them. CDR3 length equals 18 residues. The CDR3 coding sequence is TGTGCCACCAGCAGAGATGTGTGGAGGGGCGAAGCTAATGAAAAACTGTTTTTT. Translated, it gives CATSRDVWRGEANEKLFF.

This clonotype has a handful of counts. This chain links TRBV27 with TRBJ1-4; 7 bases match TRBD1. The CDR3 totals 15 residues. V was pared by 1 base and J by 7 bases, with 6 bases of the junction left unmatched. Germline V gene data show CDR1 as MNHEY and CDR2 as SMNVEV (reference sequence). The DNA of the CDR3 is TGTGCCAGCAGTTTATTCAGGGGGATTGGTGAAAAACTGTTTTTT. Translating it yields CASSLFRGIGEKLFF.

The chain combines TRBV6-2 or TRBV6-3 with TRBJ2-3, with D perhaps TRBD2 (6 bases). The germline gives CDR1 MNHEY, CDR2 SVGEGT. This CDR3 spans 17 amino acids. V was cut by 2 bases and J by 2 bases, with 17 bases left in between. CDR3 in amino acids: CASSYSWGDVFTDTQYF. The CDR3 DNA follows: TGTGCCAGCAGTTACAGTTGGGGGGACGTCTTCACAGATACGCAGTATTTT.

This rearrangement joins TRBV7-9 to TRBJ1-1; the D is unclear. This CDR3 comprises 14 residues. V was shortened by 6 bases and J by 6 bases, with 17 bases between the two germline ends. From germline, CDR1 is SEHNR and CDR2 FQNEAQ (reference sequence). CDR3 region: CASRNPAYYPEAFF. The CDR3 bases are TGTGCCAGCAGGAACCCGGCATATTATCCTGAAGCTTTCTTT.

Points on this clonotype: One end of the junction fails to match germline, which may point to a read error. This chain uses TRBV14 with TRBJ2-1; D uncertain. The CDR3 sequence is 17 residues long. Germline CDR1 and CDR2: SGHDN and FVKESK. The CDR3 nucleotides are TGTGCCACCAGCCAGAGGCTAACTCCCAGGTCTCCCAATGAGCAGTTCTTC. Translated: CATSQRLTPRSPNEQFF.

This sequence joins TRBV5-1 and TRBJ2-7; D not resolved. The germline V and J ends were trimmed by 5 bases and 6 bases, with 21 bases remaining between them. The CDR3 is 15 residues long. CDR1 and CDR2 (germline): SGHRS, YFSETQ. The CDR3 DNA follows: TGCGCCAGCAGGCAGACTGCCGCAGGTTTGGTCGAGCAGTACTTC. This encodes CASRQTAAGLVEQYF.

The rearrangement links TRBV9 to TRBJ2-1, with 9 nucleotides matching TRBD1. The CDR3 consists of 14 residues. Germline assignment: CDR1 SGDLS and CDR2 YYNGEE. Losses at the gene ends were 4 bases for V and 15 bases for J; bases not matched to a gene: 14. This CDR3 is CASSPSYRGHDLFF. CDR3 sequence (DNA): TGTGCCAGCAGCCCCTCGTACAGGGGGCATGATTTGTTCTTC.

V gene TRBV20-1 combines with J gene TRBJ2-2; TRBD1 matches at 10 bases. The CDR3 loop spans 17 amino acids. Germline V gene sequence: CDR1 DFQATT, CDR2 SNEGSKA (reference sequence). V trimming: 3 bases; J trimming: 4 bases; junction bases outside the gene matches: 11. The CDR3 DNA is TGCAGTGCTAGGAACGACAGGGGGCTATACCCCACCGGGGAGCTGTTTTTT. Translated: CSARNDRGLYPTGELFF.

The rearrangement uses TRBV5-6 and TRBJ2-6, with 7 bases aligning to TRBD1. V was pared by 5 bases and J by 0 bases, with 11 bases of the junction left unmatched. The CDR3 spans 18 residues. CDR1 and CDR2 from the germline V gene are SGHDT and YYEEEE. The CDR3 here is CASSDTTGEHSGANVLTF. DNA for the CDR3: TGTGCCAGCAGTGATACAACAGGGGAGCACTCTGGGGCCAACGTCCTGACTTTC. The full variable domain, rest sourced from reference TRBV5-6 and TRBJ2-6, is DAGVTQSPTHLIKTRGQQVTLRCSPKSGHDTVSWYQQALGQGPQFIFQYYEEEERQRGNFPDRFSGHQFPNYSSELNVNALLLGDSALYLCASSDTTGEHSGANVLTFGAGSRLTVL.

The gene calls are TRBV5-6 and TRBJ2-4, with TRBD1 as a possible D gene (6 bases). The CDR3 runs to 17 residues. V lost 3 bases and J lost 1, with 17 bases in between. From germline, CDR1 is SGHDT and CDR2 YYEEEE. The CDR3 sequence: CASSSTGQLSAKNIQYF. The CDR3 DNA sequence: TGTGCCAGCAGCTCCACCGGACAGCTCTCCGCCAAAAACATTCAGTACTTC.

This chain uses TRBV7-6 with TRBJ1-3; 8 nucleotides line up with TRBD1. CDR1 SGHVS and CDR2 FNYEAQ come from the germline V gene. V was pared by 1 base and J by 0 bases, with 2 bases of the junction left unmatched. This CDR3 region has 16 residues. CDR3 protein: CASSLGTGNSGNTIYF. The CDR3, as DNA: TGTGCCAGCAGCTTAGGGACAGGGAACTCTGGAAACACCATATATTTT.

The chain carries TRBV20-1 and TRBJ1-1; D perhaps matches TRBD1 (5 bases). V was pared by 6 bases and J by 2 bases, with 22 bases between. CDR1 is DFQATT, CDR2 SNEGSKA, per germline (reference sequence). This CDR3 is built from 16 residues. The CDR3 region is CSALGATRLINTEAFF. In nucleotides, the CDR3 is TGCAGTGCCCTTGGGGCCACACGCCTTATTAACACTGAAGCTTTCTTT.

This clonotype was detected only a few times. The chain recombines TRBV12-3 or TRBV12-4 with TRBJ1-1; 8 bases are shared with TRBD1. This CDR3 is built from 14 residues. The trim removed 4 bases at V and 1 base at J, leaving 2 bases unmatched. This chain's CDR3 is CASSWTGWNTEAFF. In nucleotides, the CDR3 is TGTGCCAGCAGTTGGACAGGGTGGAACACTGAAGCTTTCTTT.

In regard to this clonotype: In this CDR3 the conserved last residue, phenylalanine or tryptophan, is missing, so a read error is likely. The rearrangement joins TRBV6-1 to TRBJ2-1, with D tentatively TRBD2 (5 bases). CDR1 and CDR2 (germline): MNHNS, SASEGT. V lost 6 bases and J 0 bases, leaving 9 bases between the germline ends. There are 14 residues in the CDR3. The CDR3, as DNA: TGTGCCAGCAGCTCGGGGAGCTCCTACAATGAGCAGTTCTAC. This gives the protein CASSSGSSYNEQFY.

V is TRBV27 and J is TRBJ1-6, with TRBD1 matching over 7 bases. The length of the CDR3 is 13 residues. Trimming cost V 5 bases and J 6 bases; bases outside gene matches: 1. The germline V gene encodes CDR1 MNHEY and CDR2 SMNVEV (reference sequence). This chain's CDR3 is CASSGQVNSPLHF. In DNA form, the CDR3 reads TGTGCCAGCAGTGGACAGGTTAATTCACCCCTCCACTTT.

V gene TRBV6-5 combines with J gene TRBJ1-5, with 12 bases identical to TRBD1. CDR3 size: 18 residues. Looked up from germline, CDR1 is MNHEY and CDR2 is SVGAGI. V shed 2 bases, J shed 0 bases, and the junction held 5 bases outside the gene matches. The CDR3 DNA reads TGTGCCAGCAGTTACGGGACAGGGGGCCGAACTAGCAATCAGCCCCAGCATTTT. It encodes CASSYGTGGRTSNQPQHF.

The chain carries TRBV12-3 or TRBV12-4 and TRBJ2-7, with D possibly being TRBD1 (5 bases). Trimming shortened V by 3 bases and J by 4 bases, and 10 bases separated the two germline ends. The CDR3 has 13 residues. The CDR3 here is CASSFSREYEQYF. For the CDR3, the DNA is TGTGCCAGCAGTTTTTCCAGGGAATACGAGCAGTACTTC.

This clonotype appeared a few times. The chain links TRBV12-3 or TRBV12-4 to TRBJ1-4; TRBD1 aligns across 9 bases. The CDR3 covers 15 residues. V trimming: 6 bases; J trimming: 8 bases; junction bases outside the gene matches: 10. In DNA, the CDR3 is TGTGCCAGCAGACCCTGGGGGACAGGGAAAGAAAAACTGTTTTTT. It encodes CASRPWGTGKEKLFF.

The CDR3 loop reads CASSFGWVLNTEAFF. The CDR3 region has the DNA TGTGCCAGCAGCTTCGGGTGGGTTTTGAACACTGAAGCTTTCTTT. The chain combines TRBV7-2 with TRBJ1-1; D not resolved. This CDR3 has 15 amino acids. Germline V lookup: CDR1 SGHTA, CDR2 FQGNSA. The V end was cut by 3 bases, the J end by 0 bases, with 11 bases between.

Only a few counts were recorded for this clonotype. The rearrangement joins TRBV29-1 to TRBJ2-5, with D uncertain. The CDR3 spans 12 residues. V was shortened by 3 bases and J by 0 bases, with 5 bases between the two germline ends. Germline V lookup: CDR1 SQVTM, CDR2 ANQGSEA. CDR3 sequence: CSVDRNQETQYF. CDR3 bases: TGCAGCGTTGACAGGAACCAAGAGACCCAGTACTTC.

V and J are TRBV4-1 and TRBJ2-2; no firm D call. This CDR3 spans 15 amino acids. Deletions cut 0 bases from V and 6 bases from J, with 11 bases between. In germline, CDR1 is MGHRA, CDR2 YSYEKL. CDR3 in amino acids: CASSQDRRAAGELFF. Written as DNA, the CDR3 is TGCGCCAGCAGCCAAGACAGAAGGGCCGCCGGGGAGCTGTTTTTT.

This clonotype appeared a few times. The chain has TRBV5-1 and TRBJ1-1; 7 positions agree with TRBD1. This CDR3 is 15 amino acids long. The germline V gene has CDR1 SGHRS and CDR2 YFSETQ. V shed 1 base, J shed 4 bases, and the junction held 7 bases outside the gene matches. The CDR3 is CASSLTPAGGTEAFF. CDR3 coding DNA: TGCGCCAGCAGCTTGACCCCGGCAGGGGGCACTGAAGCTTTCTTT. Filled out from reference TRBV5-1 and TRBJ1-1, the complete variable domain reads KAGVTQTPRYLIKTRGQQVTLSCSPISGHRSVSWYQQTPGQGLQFLFEYFSETQRNKGNFPGRFSGRQFSNSRSEMNVSTLELGDSALYLCASSLTPAGGTEAFFGQGTRLTVV.

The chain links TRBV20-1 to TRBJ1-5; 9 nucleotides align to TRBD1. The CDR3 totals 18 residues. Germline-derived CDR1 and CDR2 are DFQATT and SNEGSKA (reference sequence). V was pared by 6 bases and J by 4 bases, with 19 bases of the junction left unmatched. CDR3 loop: CSAMVPLQGAIGNQPQHF. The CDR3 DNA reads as TGCAGTGCCATGGTACCCTTACAGGGGGCAATAGGTAATCAGCCCCAGCATTTT.

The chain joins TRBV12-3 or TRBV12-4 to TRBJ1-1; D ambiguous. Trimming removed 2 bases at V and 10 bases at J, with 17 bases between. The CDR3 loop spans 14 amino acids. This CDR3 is CASSLSLITSGAFF. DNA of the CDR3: TGTGCCAGCAGTTTATCCCTTATTACGAGCGGAGCTTTCTTT.

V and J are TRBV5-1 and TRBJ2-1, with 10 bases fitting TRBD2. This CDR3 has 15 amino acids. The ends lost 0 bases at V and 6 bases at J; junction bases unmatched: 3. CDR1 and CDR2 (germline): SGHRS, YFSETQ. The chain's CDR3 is CASSLGSGGLNEQFF. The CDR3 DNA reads TGCGCCAGCAGCTTGGGTAGCGGGGGGCTCAATGAGCAGTTCTTC.

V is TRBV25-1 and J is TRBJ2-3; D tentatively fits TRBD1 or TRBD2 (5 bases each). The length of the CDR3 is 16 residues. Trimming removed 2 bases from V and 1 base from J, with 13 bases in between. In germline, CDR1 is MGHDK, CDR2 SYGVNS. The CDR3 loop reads CASSEGTAAGTDTQYF. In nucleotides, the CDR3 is TGTGCCAGCAGTGAAGGGACGGCAGCAGGCACAGATACGCAGTATTTT. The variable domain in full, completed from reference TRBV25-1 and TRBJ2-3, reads EADIYQTPRYLVIGTGKKITLECSQTMGHDKMYWYQQDPGMELHLIHYSYGVNSTEKGDLSSESTVSRIRTEHFPLTLESARPSHTSQYLCASSEGTAAGTDTQYFGPGTRLTVL.

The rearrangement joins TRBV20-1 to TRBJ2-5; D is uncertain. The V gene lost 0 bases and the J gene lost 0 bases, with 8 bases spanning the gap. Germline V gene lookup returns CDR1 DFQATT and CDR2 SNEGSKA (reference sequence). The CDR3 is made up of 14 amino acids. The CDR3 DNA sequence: TGCAGTGCTAGAGATACCAGGAACCAAGAGACCCAGTACTTC. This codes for CSARDTRNQETQYF.